This T cell receptor beta chain was recorded in a study of preoperative IRX-2 immunotherapy in early breast cancer (dated by TCRdb to the late 2010s). Notes on this clone: Its antigen remains undetermined. Base-call qualities are not available, and no considerably larger clone is one nucleotide away.

The CDR3 runs 12 amino acids, cysteine and phenylalanine included. Only the CDR3 DNA stays, 36 bases, in frame from base 1. CDR1 LGHNA and CDR2 YNFKEQ were looked up in the germline V gene. The junction carries 11 bases between V and J, which are trimmed by 4 bases and 8 bases respectively. The treatment or condition label here, explained by the study, means: preoperative locoregional IRX-2 cytokine immunotherapy. The samples were obtained from a phase Ib study that tested preoperative, locoregional IRX-2 cytokine immunotherapy designed to prime immune responses. Patients with early-stage breast cancer who were given IRX-2 before surgery served as donors. The library was generated by the immunoSEQ multiplex PCR assay. In its TCRdb copy, this immuneACCESS table keeps in-frame sequences only and misses some clones. Where compared with another copy, unresolved V genes explain less than half of these, and the others have no known cause. Across this sample there are fewer than 25,000 clones, with approximately 90% seen only once. The top ten constitute roughly 30% of the sample.

The TCR originated in a human donor with breast cancer. This sample comprised tumor tissue, obtained after IRX-2 immunotherapy. This receptor chain uses TRBV4-2 and TRBJ1-1, with no confident D gene call. The nucleotide sequence reads TGTGCCAGCAGCCCTTGGAGCGGGGAAGCTTTCTTT. Translated, this gives CASSPWSGEAFF.